This TCR beta chain was recorded in a study of T-cell reconstitution after alpha-beta-depleted transplantation in children. The CDR3 covers 12 residues. The V end lost 3 bases, the J end lost 6 bases, and 5 bases lay between the germline ends. This clonotype came up many times. What it binds is unknown. Study outcomes and limitations: Diversity of TCRbeta at day 60 was high in some patients, arising from surviving recipient T cells and thymic progenitors.

This sample's TCRbeta library carried unique molecular identifier barcodes. TCRdb recomputed calls from the PCR reads with MiXCR, one row per CDR3 protein. The sample contains some 76,000 distinct CDR3 sequences, 11% of which appear only once. The starting material was PBMCs, obtained before TCRalphabeta/CD19-depleted stem cell transplant. The gene calls are TRBV12-3 or TRBV12-4 and TRBJ2-2; D gene ambiguous. This TCR derives from a boy younger than 18 with acute myeloid leukemia, due to receive a stem cell transplant. The CDR3 DNA follows: TGTGCCAGCAGTTTGCCGGCCGGGGAGCTGTTTTTT. This gives the protein CASSLPAGELFF.